The 32 T cell receptor beta chains presented below share a single source sample, sequenced in a study of T cells in Graves' hyperthyroidism and ophthalmopathy. Amplified regions were TCR beta CDR3 sequences from RNA transcripts. With the HTBI primer set, the TCR CDR3 went through a first round of RT-PCR. TCRdb itself ran the multiplex PCR reads through MiXCR, one entry per CDR3 protein. Among some 800,000 distinct CDR3 sequences, 38% were seen once, and the ten largest hold 8.9%. Sequencing was done on a sample of blood. The receptors were gathered from a man aged 18 to 30 with Graves' hyperthyroidism.

The chain has TRBV12-3 or TRBV12-4 and TRBJ2-7; a possible D gene is TRBD1 (5 bases). V lost 3 bases and J 2 bases, leaving 14 bases between the germline ends. The CDR3 consists of 15 residues. The CDR3 region has the DNA TGTGCCAGCAGTTTCATCCAGGGAAACGCCTACGAGCAGTACTTC. Amino acids: CASSFIQGNAYEQYF.

This clonotype was detected only a few times. The rearrangement uses TRBV20-1 and TRBJ1-5, with a possible D match to TRBD1 (6 bases). Trimming removed 1 base at V and 0 bases at J, with 16 bases between. The CDR3 is 17 residues long. Germline CDR1 DFQATT, CDR2 SNEGSKA (reference sequence). The CDR3 nucleotides read TGCAGTGCTAGAGGTTTCCAACAGGGCTCTAGCAATCAGCCCCAGCATTTT. Its translation is CSARGFQQGSSNQPQHF.

With regard to this clonotype: Without the conserved terminal phenylalanine or tryptophan, this CDR3 likely stems from a read error. V and J are TRBV4-1 and TRBJ1-2, with D tentatively TRBD1 (5 bases). Between the trimmed V and J ends, which lost 4 bases and 0 bases, there was a span of 9 bases. Germline lookup yields CDR1 MGHRA and CDR2 YSYEKL. This CDR3 region has 14 residues. Here the CDR3 DNA reads TGCGCCAGCAGCCGGACAAGAGCTAACTATGGCTACACCCTC. It encodes CASSRTRANYGYTL.

Ten or more counts support this clonotype. This sequence joins TRBV15 and TRBJ1-6; D may be TRBD1 (6 bases). Germline V gene sequence: CDR1 LNHNV, CDR2 YYDKDF (reference sequence). The CDR3 extends over 16 amino acids. The V gene lost 5 bases and the J gene lost 7 bases, with 18 bases spanning the gap. CDR3 sequence: CATSEWRGEENSPLHF. CDR3 in DNA: TGTGCCACCAGCGAGTGGAGGGGGGAGGAAAATTCACCCCTCCACTTT.

This clonotype was counted at least ten times. This chain links TRBV2 with TRBJ1-4; D uncertain. Looked up from germline, CDR1 is SNHLY and CDR2 is FYNNEI. V gave up 8 bases and J gave up 5 bases, with 15 bases separating them. This CDR3 has 14 residues. The CDR3: CASHKSAANEKLFF. Here the CDR3 DNA reads TGTGCCAGCCACAAGTCGGCCGCCAATGAAAAACTGTTTTTT.

This clonotype was seen a handful of times. This chain joins TRBV2 and TRBJ2-7; the match to TRBD1 covers 9 bases. Germline V CDR1 and CDR2: SNHLY, FYNNEI. V was clipped by 9 bases and J by 2 bases; unmatched bases: 2. The CDR3 is made up of 12 amino acids. CDR3 residues: CARGDRAYEQYF. CDR3 sequence (DNA): TGTGCCAGGGGGGACAGGGCCTACGAGCAGTACTTC.

The rearrangement links TRBV7-6 to TRBJ1-6, with TRBD1 matching over 7 bases. This CDR3 has 16 amino acids. Per germline, CDR1 SGHVS and CDR2 FNYEAQ. Unmatched junction bases numbered 12, after V lost 5 bases and J lost 8 bases. In DNA form, the CDR3 reads TGTGCCAGCAGCGGCACCGGGGCAGGGGGAGATTCACCCCTCCACTTT. As protein: CASSGTGAGGDSPLHF.

This clonotype has a count of ten or more. This sequence joins TRBV20-1 and TRBJ2-5; weak D call: TRBD2 (6 bases). The V end lost 3 bases, the J end lost 4 bases, and 12 bases lay between the germline ends. Germline V lookup: CDR1 DFQATT, CDR2 SNEGSKA (reference sequence). This CDR3 is built from 13 residues. For the CDR3, the DNA is TGCAGTGCTAGGCACGGGGGAAGAGAGACCCAGTACTTC. Residues: CSARHGGRETQYF.

This sequence joins TRBV2 and TRBJ1-2, with D hard to call. This CDR3 has 11 residues. Germline CDR1 reads SNHLY; CDR2 reads FYNNEI. Trimming took 8 bases from V and 2 from J, leaving 6 bases between them. The CDR3 DNA reads as TGTGCCAGCGCCAGAAACTATGGCTACACCTTC. Protein: CASARNYGYTF.

Ten or more counts support this clonotype. The rearrangement links TRBV10-3 to TRBJ2-7, with a tentative D call TRBD1 (6 bases). CDR3 length: 14 residues. The germline CDR1 and CDR2 sequences are ENHRY and SYGVKD. Trimming removed 0 bases from V and 3 bases from J, with 9 bases in between. The CDR3 reads CAISESAGDYEQYF. CDR3 coding DNA: TGTGCCATCAGTGAGTCGGCAGGGGACTACGAGCAGTACTTC.

This clonotype was counted ten times or more. This chain connects TRBV7-9 to TRBJ2-2, with D uncertain. This CDR3 is 16 amino acids long. With 6 bases removed from V and 1 base from J, the gap between germline ends came to 15 bases. Germline CDR1 and CDR2: SEHNR and FQNEAQ (reference sequence). CDR3 in DNA: TGTGCCAGCAGTCCCGGATCGACACAGAACACCGGGGAGCTGTTTTTT. Its translation is CASSPGSTQNTGELFF.

A word on this clonotype: With a much larger clone just one base away, this may be a read error. The V call is TRBV20-1, the J call TRBJ1-5; D uncertain. The germline gives CDR1 DFQATT, CDR2 SNEGSKA (reference sequence). The CDR3 length is 12 residues. Trimming stripped 3 bases from V and 11 bases from J, with 14 bases between. CDR3 protein: CSASRYSETQHF. CDR3 DNA sequence: TGCAGTGCTAGTAGGTATTCGGAAACCCAGCATTTT.

V is TRBV20-1 and J is TRBJ2-5; TRBD2 matches 10 bases. This CDR3 contains 15 residues. Unmatched junction bases numbered 3, after V lost 0 bases and J lost 2 bases. In germline, CDR1 is DFQATT, CDR2 SNEGSKA (reference sequence). The CDR3 DNA reads TGCAGTGCTAGAGATACTAGCGGGGCTCAAGAGACCCAGTACTTC. Translating gives CSARDTSGAQETQYF.

The V call is TRBV24-1, the J call TRBJ1-1; D gene ambiguous. The CDR3 contains 11 residues. The V and J ends lost 3 bases and 8 bases respectively, with 6 bases between them. Germline V gives CDR1 KGHDR, CDR2 SFDVKD. The CDR3: CATSDHGEAFF. The CDR3 DNA sequence: TGTGCCACCAGTGATCATGGGGAAGCTTTCTTT.

This clonotype has ten or more counts. This chain connects TRBV7-3 to TRBJ1-1; D is uncertain. Germline V gives CDR1 SGHTA, CDR2 FQGTGA. The germline V and J ends were trimmed by 2 bases and 1 base, with 5 bases remaining between them. This CDR3 region has 13 residues. The CDR3 DNA sequence: TGTGCCAGCAGCTTATTATGGAACACTGAAGCTTTCTTT. Amino acid sequence: CASSLLWNTEAFF.

This clonotype was seen more than once but under ten times. The rearrangement joins TRBV2 to TRBJ1-4, with 11 bases identical to TRBD1. Germline assignment: CDR1 SNHLY and CDR2 FYNNEI. The CDR3 covers 18 residues. The J segment lost 5 bases and the V segment lost 4 bases, leaving 12 bases of the junction unmatched. The CDR3, as DNA: TGTGCCAGCAGTGGAGTGGGACAGGGGGTACAAGGGAATGAAAAACTGTTTTTT. Its translation is CASSGVGQGVQGNEKLFF. Filled out from reference TRBV2 and TRBJ1-4, the complete variable domain reads EPEVTQTPSHQVTQMGQEVILRCVPISNHLYFYWYRQILGQKVEFLVSFYNNEISEKSEIFDDQFSVERPDGSNFTLKIRSTKLEDSAMYFCASSGVGQGVQGNEKLFFGSGTQLSVL.

The J gene is TRBJ2-7, the V gene TRBV29-1, with 9 bases that match TRBD1. The trim removed 8 bases at V and 4 bases at J, leaving 12 bases unmatched. Germline values: CDR1 SQVTM, CDR2 ANQGSEA. CDR3 length: 14 residues. CDR3 nucleotide sequence: TGCAGCAGACAGGGGACAGGGATTAGTTACGAGCAGTACTTC. Translating gives CSRQGTGISYEQYF.

This clonotype was picked up many times. The rearrangement links TRBV7-2 to TRBJ1-6; D is possibly TRBD1 (6 bases). This CDR3 is built from 15 residues. Trimming took off 5 bases at V and 7 bases at J, with 15 bases between the two ends. Germline-derived CDR1 and CDR2 are SGHTA and FQGNSA. CDR3 region: CASSRGGGLNSPLHF. The DNA of the CDR3 is TGTGCCAGCAGCAGAGGGGGAGGGCTGAATTCACCCCTCCACTTT. The full variable domain, in which reference TRBV7-2 and TRBJ1-6 provide the parts outside the CDR3, is GAGVSQSPSNKVTEKGKDVELRCDPISGHTALYWYRQSLGQGLEFLIYFQGNSAPDKSGLPSDRFSAERTGGSVSTLTIQRTQQEDSAVYLCASSRGGGLNSPLHFGNGTRLTVT.

This clonotype was seen at least ten times. The chain joins TRBV7-9 to TRBJ2-5; a possible D gene is TRBD2 (5 bases). V dropped 5 bases and J dropped 2 bases, with 12 bases sitting between them. Germline V lookup: CDR1 SEHNR, CDR2 FQNEAQ (reference sequence). The length of the CDR3 is 14 residues. The CDR3 reads CASSPIGGQETQYF. The CDR3 bases are TGTGCCAGCAGCCCCATCGGAGGTCAAGAGACCCAGTACTTC.

In its sample, this clonotype was seen a few times. CDR3 sequence (DNA): TGTGCCAGCAGCTTTCCCGGGACAGAGAACACCGGGGAGCTGTTTTTT. This encodes CASSFPGTENTGELFF. V and J are TRBV5-4 and TRBJ2-2; 7 bases match TRBD1. V shed 2 bases and J 1 base; nucleotides not matched to a gene: 5. The CDR3 has 16 amino acids. Looked up from germline, CDR1 is SGHNT and CDR2 is YYREEE (reference sequence). The whole variable domain, remainder taken from reference TRBV5-4 and TRBJ2-2, is ETGVTQSPTHLIKTRGQQVTLRCSSQSGHNTVSWYQQALGQGPQFIFQYYREEENGRGNFPPRFSGLQFPNYSSELNVNALELDDSALYLCASSFPGTENTGELFFGEGSRLTVL.

At least ten counts were recorded for this clonotype. The rearrangement uses TRBV10-2 and TRBJ1-2; D remains ambiguous. Trimming pared 10 bases from V and 6 bases from J, leaving 24 bases between. From germline, CDR1 is WSHSY and CDR2 SAAADI. This CDR3 is built from 15 residues. The CDR3 sequence is CATMAPRGKDHGYTF. The CDR3 nucleotides read TGCGCCACCATGGCCCCACGGGGTAAGGACCATGGCTACACCTTC.

This clonotype was observed many times. This chain connects TRBV10-3 to TRBJ1-5; TRBD1 is a possible D gene (6 bases). Germline CDR1 is ENHRY and CDR2 is SYGVKD. Between the trimmed V and J ends, which lost 8 bases and 7 bases, there was a span of 15 bases. The CDR3 loop spans 13 amino acids. Here the CDR3 reads CAIRAEGTQPQHF. The CDR3 DNA reads TGTGCCATCCGGGCCGAAGGGACACAGCCCCAGCATTTT.

A remark on this clonotype: At one of its ends the junction is not consistent with the germline gene, which may arise from a read error. This rearrangement joins TRBV10-2 to TRBJ2-2; D is unresolved. This CDR3 has 14 amino acids. Germline V gene data show CDR1 as WSHSY and CDR2 as SAAADI. DNA of the CDR3: TGTGCCAGCAGCTTTTTGAGCAACACCGGGGAGCTGTTTTTT. Protein sequence: CASSFLSNTGELFF.

This clonotype has just a few counts. V gene TRBV5-1 combines with J gene TRBJ2-2; TRBD2 matches at 8 bases. CDR1 and CDR2 (germline): SGHRS, YFSETQ. The CDR3 runs 13 residues. After removal of 3 bases from V and 7 bases from J, the junction contained 2 bases not matched to a gene. The CDR3 reads CASSSGGVGELFF. The CDR3 bases are TGCGCCAGCAGCTCCGGGGGGGTCGGGGAGCTGTTTTTT.

This clonotype was seen ten or more times. The rearrangement links TRBV29-1 to TRBJ2-5, with unresolved D. The ends were cut back, 3 bases at V and 2 bases at J, with 7 bases in the middle. The length of the CDR3 is 12 residues. CDR1 and CDR2 (germline): SQVTM, ANQGSEA. The CDR3 here is CSVEGRQETQYF. In nucleotides, the CDR3 is TGCAGCGTTGAGGGCAGACAAGAGACCCAGTACTTC.

The V and J genes are TRBV6-5 and TRBJ2-5; TRBD2 matches 9 bases. The CDR3 totals 15 residues. Germline CDR1 MNHEY, CDR2 SVGAGI. The V segment lost 6 bases and the J segment 2 bases; nucleotides outside the gene matches: 7. The CDR3 coding sequence is TGTGCCAGCAGCCCTATAGCGGGGGAACAAGAGACCCAGTACTTC. Amino acid sequence: CASSPIAGEQETQYF.

The V call is TRBV7-9, the J call TRBJ2-2; no clear D. The CDR3 is made up of 13 amino acids. Germline CDR1 and CDR2: SEHNR and FQNEAQ (reference sequence). Trimming cost V 1 base and J 9 bases, with 9 bases left between them. The CDR3 DNA follows: TGTGCCAGCAGCTTAGTTCCTGACCGGGAGCTGTTTTTT. Translated: CASSLVPDRELFF.

The chain couples TRBV15 to TRBJ2-7; D is perhaps TRBD2 (6 bases). V was pared by 6 bases and J by 5 bases, with 20 bases between. The CDR3 is 15 residues long. From germline, CDR1 is LNHNV and CDR2 YYDKDF (reference sequence). The CDR3 DNA reads as TGTGCCACCAGTAGTATGGACTACGAAGTTCACGAGCAGTACTTC. It is translated as CATSSMDYEVHEQYF.

The table lists this clonotype with many counts. The chain joins TRBV20-1 to TRBJ2-2; a weak D match, TRBD2 (6 bases). This CDR3 is built from 13 residues. Per the germline V gene, CDR1 is DFQATT and CDR2 is SNEGSKA (reference sequence). This CDR3 is CSARDLNTGELFF. CDR3 coding DNA: TGCAGCGCCCGGGACTTGAACACCGGGGAGCTGTTTTTT.

The chain is built from TRBV6-5 and TRBJ1-2; TRBD1 matches 7 bases. Germline values: CDR1 MNHEY, CDR2 SVGAGI. J was trimmed by 8 bases and V by 7 bases; bases with no gene match: 10. The CDR3 is 13 residues long. The CDR3 DNA reads as TGTGCCAGCACCAGGGGGGGGACAGAGGGCTACACCTTC. This codes for CASTRGGTEGYTF.

The sample holds many counts of this clonotype. This rearrangement joins TRBV15 to TRBJ1-1; D remains unclear. CDR3 length: 13 amino acids. Germline V CDR1 and CDR2: LNHNV, YYDKDF (reference sequence). Trimming removed 6 bases from V and 5 bases from J, with 13 bases in between. The CDR3 DNA sequence: TGTGCCACCAGTTCGGAGGCCATAACTGAAGCTTTCTTT. Encoded protein: CATSSEAITEAFF.

This clonotype occurred many times. The gene calls are TRBV20-1 and TRBJ2-2, with D possibly TRBD2 on 5 matching bases. CDR3 size: 14 residues. Trimming took 0 bases from V and 7 from J, leaving 12 bases between them. CDR1 is DFQATT and CDR2 is SNEGSKA in the germline V gene (reference sequence). The CDR3 reads CSARDRTVNGELFF. The CDR3 region has the DNA TGCAGTGCTAGAGATCGGACTGTCAACGGGGAGCTGTTTTTT.